This TCR beta chain appears in the sequencing data of a study of patients and donors after allogeneic stem cell transplantation. The CDR3 consists of 18 residues. Germline CDR1 DFQATT, CDR2 SNEGSKA (reference sequence). The trim removed 2 bases at V and 2 bases at J, leaving 12 bases unmatched. TCRdb processed the RT-PCR reads anew with MiXCR; each CDR3 protein has one entry. Altogether about 960,000 distinct CDR3 sequences are present, about 20% being singletons, with the ten largest covering 5% to 6.5%. The sample consisted of blood, either unsorted or a sorted T cell fraction (not recorded which). The sequence was collected from a human donor who was either an allogeneic HSCT recipient or a stem cell or donor lymphocyte infusion donor (not recorded which). It is not recorded whose cells these are; they may come from a transplant donor. The J gene is TRBJ2-5, the V gene TRBV20-1; TRBD2 agrees at 12 bases. CDR3 sequence (DNA): TGCAGTGCTAGATCCGGGACTAGCGGGTTAGGCCCGCAAGAGACCCAGTACTTC. Translated: CSARSGTSGLGPQETQYF.